A single sample gave rise to the 24 T cell receptor beta chains below, sequenced in a study of cytomegalovirus exposure and HLA in healthy donors. Both 60 Vbeta primers and 13 Jbeta primers went into the PCR. Repertoires were generated with immunoSEQ multiplex PCR, while TCRdb's copy carries only in-frame clones and drops some. The sample yields 150,000 to 200,000 clones, roughly four fifths seen once. The specimen sequenced was PBMCs. All receptors derive from a woman between 40 and 50 years old in good health and CMV-seronegative.

The CDR3 nucleotides are TGTGCCAGCAGTGAAGGGGGCGTCCAGTCGGACGGCTACACCTTC. Amino acids: CASSEGGVQSDGYTF. J is TRBJ1-2 and V is TRBV2; D possibly corresponds to TRBD1 (5 bases). Trimming cost V 1 base and J 8 bases, with 17 bases left between them. The CDR3 contains 15 residues. Per germline, CDR1 SNHLY and CDR2 FYNNEI.

V usage is TRBV6-5 and J usage is TRBJ1-1, with D unclear. Germline values: CDR1 MNHEY, CDR2 SVGAGI. This CDR3 is built from 14 residues. V gave up 7 bases and J gave up 4 bases, with 16 bases separating them. The CDR3 spells CASTSPKGGTEAFF. The CDR3 DNA reads as TGTGCCAGCACCTCTCCGAAGGGAGGCACTGAAGCTTTCTTT.

This rearrangement joins TRBV20-1 to TRBJ2-3; TRBD2 matches at 8 bases. The germline CDR1 and CDR2 sequences are DFQATT and SNEGSKA (reference sequence). This CDR3 is built from 10 residues. CDR3 in amino acids: CSIAGDTQYF. In nucleotides, the CDR3 is TGCAGCATAGCGGGGGATACGCAGTATTTT.

This rearrangement joins TRBV10-3 to TRBJ2-5; 9 positions agree with TRBD1. Germline CDR1 is ENHRY and CDR2 is SYGVKD. The V gene end was trimmed by 6 bases and the J gene end by 4 bases; junction bases not matched to a gene: 6. The CDR3 totals 14 residues. The CDR3 loop is CAISRTGEGETQYF. CDR3 DNA sequence: TGTGCCATCAGCCGGACAGGGGAAGGAGAGACCCAGTACTTC.

The V gene is TRBV11-2, the J gene TRBJ2-7, with 12 nucleotides matching TRBD1. The CDR3 contains 16 residues. The ends lost 4 bases at V and 6 bases at J; junction bases unmatched: 10. Germline CDR1 and CDR2: SGHAT and FQNNGV. CDR3 DNA: TGTGCCAGCAGCTCGAATCGGGACAGGGGGCCCCTCGAGCAGTACTTC. Translated, it gives CASSSNRDRGPLEQYF. The whole variable domain, remainder taken from reference TRBV11-2 and TRBJ2-7, is EAGVAQSPRYKIIEKRQSVAFWCNPISGHATLYWYQQILGQGPKLLIQFQNNGVVDDSQLPKDRFSAERLKGVDSTLKIQPAKLEDSAVYLCASSSNRDRGPLEQYFGPGTRLTVT.

The CDR3 spells CASSRQHYEQYF. Written as DNA, the CDR3 is TGTGCCAGCAGCCGACAGCACTACGAGCAGTACTTC. This rearrangement joins TRBV6-6 to TRBJ2-7; D might be TRBD1 (5 bases). Trimming removed 6 bases from V and 3 bases from J, with 9 bases in between. Germline V lookup: CDR1 MNHNY, CDR2 SVGAGI (reference sequence). This CDR3 contains 12 residues.

The V gene is TRBV11-3, the J gene TRBJ2-7, with 8 bases matching TRBD1. The J segment lost 7 bases and the V segment lost 5 bases, leaving 7 bases of the junction unmatched. This CDR3 has 13 amino acids. Germline CDR1 reads SGHNT; CDR2 reads YENEEA. Here the CDR3 DNA reads TGTGCCAGCAGCCTTTCCCGGGACAGGGAGCAGTACTTC. Translation gives CASSLSRDREQYF.

In this sample, this clone turned up a few times. This chain uses TRBV7-3 with TRBJ2-1, with TRBD2 matching 7 bases. Germline CDR1 is SGHTA and CDR2 is FQGTGA. The CDR3 has 15 residues. V trimming: 3 bases; J trimming: 5 bases; junction bases outside the gene matches: 7. CDR3: CASSLWASGDNEQFF. CDR3 coding DNA: TGTGCCAGCAGCTTGTGGGCTAGCGGCGACAATGAGCAGTTCTTC.

The genes are TRBV6-6 and TRBJ2-7, with 8 bases identical to TRBD1. The CDR3 spans 13 residues. V lost 6 bases to trimming and J lost 2 bases; unmatched junction nucleotides: 3. In germline, CDR1 is MNHNY, CDR2 SVGAGI (reference sequence). The CDR3 region is CASRRTGPYEQYF. CDR3 sequence (DNA): TGTGCCAGCAGGAGGACAGGGCCCTACGAGCAGTACTTC.

This sequence joins TRBV11-3 and TRBJ2-3; tentatively, D is TRBD1 (5 bases). The CDR3 runs 15 residues. Trimming removed 1 base at V and 2 bases at J, with 10 bases between. Germline V lookup: CDR1 SGHNT, CDR2 YENEEA. The CDR3 coding sequence is TGTGCCAGCAGCTTAGTGGCAGGGTACACAGATACGCAGTATTTT. Protein sequence: CASSLVAGYTDTQYF.

The chain uses TRBV19 and TRBJ1-4, with D possibly being TRBD1 (5 bases). V lost 5 bases and J 7 bases, leaving 23 bases between the germline ends. The CDR3 has 17 amino acids. The germline CDR1 and CDR2 sequences are LNHDA and SQIVND (reference sequence). The DNA of the CDR3 is TGTGCCAGTAGTGGCGGGGCAACCCCCAGAAGGGGTGAAAAACTGTTTTTT. It encodes CASSGGATPRRGEKLFF.

This chain joins TRBV28 and TRBJ1-2, with D possibly being TRBD1 (6 bases). The V gene's germline CDR1 is MDHEN and CDR2 SYDVKM. The ends were cut back, 6 bases at V and 4 bases at J, with 15 bases in the middle. The CDR3 is 14 amino acids. The CDR3, as DNA: TGTGCCAGCAGATATAGTCTAGGGGGCTATGGCTACACCTTC. Translating it yields CASRYSLGGYGYTF.

This chain links TRBV6-1 with TRBJ1-5, with D unresolved. Trimming shortened V by 7 bases and J by 4 bases, and 14 bases separated the two germline ends. CDR3 length: 14 amino acids. CDR1 is MNHNS and CDR2 is SASEGT in the germline V gene. CDR3 loop: CASTHKPPNQPQHF. CDR3 nucleotide sequence: TGTGCCAGCACCCACAAACCTCCAAATCAGCCCCAGCATTTT.

The rearrangement uses TRBV30 and TRBJ1-1, with 9 bases fitting TRBD1. The CDR3 has 12 amino acids. Germline-derived CDR1 and CDR2 are GTSNPN and SVGIG (reference sequence). The junction had 5 bases not matched to a gene; V was cut back by 7 bases and J by 5 bases. This chain's CDR3 is CAYDRGRTEAFF. Here the CDR3 DNA reads TGTGCCTACGACAGGGGGAGGACTGAAGCTTTCTTT.

The chain carries TRBV5-1 and TRBJ1-2; a weak D match, TRBD1 (6 bases). Trimming removed 2 bases at V and 6 bases at J, with 11 bases between. The CDR3 length is 13 residues. Germline lookup yields CDR1 SGHRS and CDR2 YFSETQ. CDR3 in DNA: TGCGCCAGCAGCTTTTCAGGGGACGATGGCTACACCTTC. This codes for CASSFSGDDGYTF.

The chain couples TRBV9 to TRBJ2-7; 8 bases are a match to TRBD1. The CDR3 is 15 residues long. V trimming: 0 bases; J trimming: 5 bases; junction bases outside the gene matches: 7. Germline CDR1 is SGDLS and CDR2 is YYNGEE. The CDR3 is CASSVEGGQVNEQYF. The CDR3 coding sequence is TGTGCCAGCAGCGTAGAGGGGGGACAGGTGAACGAGCAGTACTTC.

The chain carries TRBV2 and TRBJ2-1; a possible D gene is TRBD2 (5 bases). V lost 5 bases, J lost 1 base, and 9 bases lay in between. Germline values: CDR1 SNHLY, CDR2 FYNNEI. The CDR3 consists of 14 residues. The CDR3 sequence: CASSILASYNEQFF. The CDR3 region has the DNA TGTGCCAGCAGTATTTTAGCGTCCTACAATGAGCAGTTCTTC.

The V and J genes are TRBV30 and TRBJ1-1, with TRBD1 matching over 8 bases. Germline V gene sequence: CDR1 GTSNPN, CDR2 SVGIG (reference sequence). The CDR3 sequence is 15 residues long. J lost 4 bases, V lost 1 base, and 8 bases had no gene match. CDR3 sequence (DNA): TGTGCCTGGAGTGCCCTCACAACAGGGGGCACTGAAGCTTTCTTT. It is translated as CAWSALTTGGTEAFF.

The genes are TRBV9 and TRBJ1-1; D is possibly TRBD1 (6 bases). V shed 0 bases and J shed 0 bases, with 12 bases lying between them. Germline values: CDR1 SGDLS, CDR2 YYNGEE. The CDR3 is 16 residues long. The CDR3 here is CASSVGTEFMNTEAFF. The CDR3, as DNA: TGTGCCAGCAGCGTAGGGACAGAGTTCATGAACACTGAAGCTTTCTTT.

This chain joins TRBV9 and TRBJ2-7; D is possibly TRBD2 (7 bases). The germline V and J ends were trimmed by 0 bases and 5 bases, with 18 bases remaining between them. Germline values: CDR1 SGDLS, CDR2 YYNGEE. The CDR3 has 16 residues. This chain's CDR3 is CASSVGAGALSHEQYF. CDR3 DNA: TGTGCCAGCAGCGTAGGGGCGGGGGCGCTAAGTCACGAGCAGTACTTC.

The rearrangement joins TRBV6-1 to TRBJ1-5; 7 nucleotides line up with TRBD1. The CDR3 has 15 residues. Germline CDR1 reads MNHNS; CDR2 reads SASEGT. V gave up 4 bases and J gave up 4 bases; unmatched junction bases: 7. CDR3 DNA: TGTGCCAGCAGTGTCACAGGGGCTGGGAATCAGCCCCAGCATTTT. Translation gives CASSVTGAGNQPQHF.

This chain links TRBV28 with TRBJ2-7; a weak D match, TRBD1 (6 bases). Trimming removed 4 bases from V and 2 bases from J, with 15 bases in between. Per germline, CDR1 MDHEN and CDR2 SYDVKM. This CDR3 has 15 residues. The CDR3, as DNA: TGTGCCAGCAGTTCGTTCCGGGACACTACCTACGAGCAGTACTTC. Translating gives CASSSFRDTTYEQYF.

This clone was recorded a few times. This chain uses TRBV5-1 with TRBJ2-7; 7 nucleotides line up with TRBD2. The junction had 16 bases not matched to a gene; V was cut back by 4 bases and J by 6 bases. The germline V gene has CDR1 SGHRS and CDR2 YFSETQ. This CDR3 contains 16 residues. The CDR3 region is CASSPDGGSSRGEQYF. Here the CDR3 DNA reads TGCGCCAGCAGCCCGGACGGCGGGAGCTCCCGGGGCGAGCAGTACTTC.

CDR3: CAWSRGNTGQPNTEAFF. In DNA, the CDR3 is TGTGCCTGGAGTCGGGGGAATACGGGACAGCCGAACACTGAAGCTTTCTTT. The chain links TRBV30 to TRBJ1-1; 7 nucleotides agree with TRBD1. This CDR3 region has 17 residues. Trimming at V came to 2 bases and at J to 1 base, leaving 13 bases not matched to a gene. Per germline, CDR1 GTSNPN and CDR2 SVGIG (reference sequence).